This T cell receptor (beta chain) was sequenced during a study of blood T cell repertoires in COVID-19. Study-level information: The study drew acute and convalescent COVID-19 samples from the United States, Italy and Spain. PBMCs, B-cell-depleted T cells, or T cells provided the cDNA or gDNA that made up the material.

This CDR3 is built from 15 residues. Unmatched junction bases numbered 8, after V lost 3 bases and J lost 5 bases. Per germline, CDR1 SEHNR and CDR2 FQNEAQ (reference sequence). As processed by the authors: Nucleated cell number was recorded as an estimate derived from reference gene primer amplification. Profiled with immunoSEQ multiplex PCR; TCRdb holds only in-frame clones, not every one. The V and J calls and clone size come from that table; D and trimming were worked out from the DNA. The sample carries 150,000 to 200,000 clones, 85% to 90% recorded once. The rearrangement joins TRBV7-9 to TRBJ1-1; TRBD1 agrees at 8 bases. The sequenced material came from peripheral blood. This sequence originates from a woman between 65 and 79 years old with acute or convalescent COVID-19. The CDR3 nucleotides are TGTGCCAGCAGCTTCGCGGACAGGGCGGGGACTGAAGCTTTCTTT. Protein: CASSFADRAGTEAFF.